The 7 T cell receptor beta chains below come from one sample, sequenced in a study of control samples from healthy donors and cancer patients. Profiling relied on immunoSEQ multiplex PCR, and the TCRdb table lists in-frame clones only, not all of them. The sample records about 100,000 clones, approximately 86% being singletons. The source material was blood. These receptors were collected from a young man in good health.

J is TRBJ1-2 and V is TRBV7-8, with 8 bases identical to TRBD1. This CDR3 has 16 amino acids. V shed 3 bases, J shed 4 bases, and the junction held 10 bases outside the gene matches. CDR1 SGHVS and CDR2 FQNEAQ come from the germline V gene. The CDR3 protein is CASSLGQVLRGYGYTF. The CDR3 region has the DNA TGTGCCAGCAGCTTGGGACAGGTCTTACGAGGCTATGGCTACACCTTC.

The chain is built from TRBV18 and TRBJ1-2; D call uncertain. Per the germline V gene, CDR1 is KGHSH and CDR2 is LQKENI. This CDR3 region has 12 residues. V lost 2 bases to trimming and J lost 6 bases, with 7 bases between them. This chain's CDR3 is CASSPDADGYTF. For the CDR3, the DNA is TGTGCCAGCTCACCAGATGCAGATGGCTACACCTTC.

The genes are TRBV13 and TRBJ2-7; tentatively, D is TRBD2 (6 bases). Germline V gives CDR1 PRHDT, CDR2 FYEKMQ (reference sequence). Trimming cost V 1 base and J 2 bases, with 9 bases left between them. The CDR3 is 14 residues long. The CDR3 spells CASSLVGSPYEQYF. In DNA, the CDR3 is TGTGCCAGCAGCTTAGTCGGGAGCCCCTACGAGCAGTACTTC. Supplemented by reference TRBV13 and TRBJ2-7, the full variable domain reads AAGVIQSPRHLIKEKRETATLKCYPIPRHDTVYWYQQGPGQDPQFLISFYEKMQSDKGSIPDRFSAQQFSDYHSELNMSSLELGDSALYFCASSLVGSPYEQYFGPGTRLTVT.

This chain uses TRBV7-2 with TRBJ2-7, with D tentatively TRBD2 (5 bases). This CDR3 contains 17 residues. V lost 5 bases, J lost 0 bases, and 20 bases lay in between. Germline V gene sequence: CDR1 SGHTA, CDR2 FQGNSA. This CDR3 is CASSLRSGLGNSYEQYF. The CDR3 DNA sequence: TGTGCCAGCAGCCTTCGAAGCGGTCTTGGGAACTCCTACGAGCAGTACTTC.

This chain joins TRBV5-4 and TRBJ2-5; the match to TRBD2 covers 9 bases. CDR1 is SGHNT, CDR2 YYREEE, per germline (reference sequence). Trimming took 0 bases from V and 5 from J; bases not matched to a gene: 11. CDR3 length: 17 amino acids. The CDR3 loop is CASSLVKLAGVLETQYF. In DNA, the CDR3 is TGTGCCAGCAGCTTGGTTAAATTAGCGGGAGTTCTGGAGACCCAGTACTTC.

The genes are TRBV19 and TRBJ2-1, with 9 positions matching TRBD2. Trimming cost V 10 bases and J 7 bases; bases outside gene matches: 8. The CDR3 length is 13 residues. Germline V gene lookup returns CDR1 LNHDA and CDR2 SQIVND (reference sequence). This chain's CDR3 is CATSGGRRNEQFF. Here the CDR3 DNA reads TGTGCCACGAGCGGGGGGAGACGGAATGAGCAGTTCTTC. The whole variable domain, remainder taken from reference TRBV19 and TRBJ2-1, is DGGITQSPKYLFRKEGQNVTLSCEQNLNHDAMYWYRQDPGQGLRLIYYSQIVNDFQKGDIAEGYSVSREKKESFPLTVTSAQKNPTAFYLCATSGGRRNEQFFGPGTRLTVL.

The J gene is TRBJ1-1, the V gene TRBV10-3; D not certain. The V gene lost 2 bases and the J gene lost 5 bases, with 9 bases spanning the gap. CDR3 size: 13 residues. Germline-derived CDR1 and CDR2 are ENHRY and SYGVKD. The CDR3: CAISENEETEAFF. In DNA, the CDR3 is TGTGCCATCAGTGAGAATGAGGAGACTGAAGCTTTCTTT.